This T cell receptor (beta chain) was profiled in a study of cytomegalovirus exposure and HLA in healthy donors. With respect to this clone: What it binds is unknown.

The data were produced by immunoSEQ multiplex PCR, yet TCRdb's version contains in-frame clones alone and is incomplete. This sample has approximately 53,000 clones, with approximately 90% found just once. Study results and caveats: Some public TCRs appeared in many individuals, while most sequences were rare. According to a subsequent analysis, TCR clusters from the first cohort were inclined to appear together in the 120 validation repertoires.

The CDR3 totals 18 residues. Trimming cost V 0 bases and J 5 bases; bases outside gene matches: 8. Germline V lookup: CDR1 LNHDA, CDR2 SQIVND (reference sequence). This TCR came from a man aged 18-30 years in good health and CMV-seronegative. Sequenced input: PBMCs. V is TRBV19 and J is TRBJ2-2; TRBD2 aligns across 11 bases. CDR3 loop: CASSIDPLAGDDTGELFF. CDR3 DNA sequence: TGTGCCAGTAGTATAGATCCACTAGCGGGAGACGATACCGGGGAGCTGTTTTTT.